The 30 T cell receptor beta chains below all came from one sample that was sequenced in a study of a mutant IDH1 vaccine in newly diagnosed glioma. Described time point: baseline, week 1 (first vaccination visit). The sample's treatment: pre-vaccination baseline after standard-of-care therapy. Clones were sequenced by immunoSEQ multiplex PCR, and TCRdb holds only the in-frame ones, with some missing. Of roughly 46,000 clones in the sample, approximately 90% were seen once. The source was PBMCs, collected from a glioma patient treated with radiotherapy, temozolomide or both. These receptors originate from a man in his forties with glioma.

V and J are TRBV7-8 and TRBJ2-4; 9 bases are a match to TRBD1. The CDR3 covers 14 residues. V was pared by 7 bases and J by 7 bases, with 8 bases of the junction left unmatched. Per the germline V gene, CDR1 is SGHVS and CDR2 is FQNEAQ. The CDR3 coding sequence is TGTGCCAGCAACCAGGGACAGGGTGGCAACATTCAGTACTTC. Translation gives CASNQGQGGNIQYF. The full variable domain, completed using reference TRBV7-8 and TRBJ2-4, is GAGVSQSPRYKVAKRGQDVALRCDPISGHVSLFWYQQALGQGPEFLTYFQNEAQLDKSGLPSDRFFAERPEGSVSTLKIQRTQQEDSAVYLCASNQGQGGNIQYFGAGTRLSVL.

This clone was recorded a few times. V usage is TRBV6-6 and J usage is TRBJ1-5, with 7 bases lining up with TRBD1. Germline V gene data show CDR1 as MNHNY and CDR2 as SVGAGI (reference sequence). Losses at the gene ends were 5 bases for V and 6 bases for J; bases not matched to a gene: 10. This CDR3 contains 15 residues. In nucleotides, the CDR3 is TGTGCCAGCAGTCATGGACAGGTTAACATTCAGCCCCAGCATTTT. This translates into CASSHGQVNIQPQHF.

This clone was counted a single time. The chain has TRBV15 and TRBJ2-1; possibly TRBD2 for D (7 bases). Trimming removed 5 bases from V and 2 bases from J, with 16 bases in between. The CDR3 loop spans 16 amino acids. CDR1 is LNHNV and CDR2 is YYDKDF in the germline V gene (reference sequence). DNA for the CDR3: TGTGCCACCAGCGGGGGCGGGGGAGGGACCTACAATGAGCAGTTCTTC. Its protein product is CATSGGGGGTYNEQFF.

This chain connects TRBV18 to TRBJ2-2; D call uncertain. The CDR3 spans 14 residues. The V end lost 1 base, the J end lost 5 bases, and 8 bases lay between the germline ends. Germline V gene data show CDR1 as KGHSH and CDR2 as LQKENI. CDR3 in amino acids: CASSPRGVTGELFF. In nucleotides, the CDR3 is TGTGCCAGCTCACCACGAGGAGTTACCGGGGAGCTGTTTTTT.

In this sample, this clone turned up a few times. The DNA of the CDR3 is TGTGCCAGCAGTGGACAGGGCTATGGCTACACCTTC. Amino acids: CASSGQGYGYTF. The rearrangement joins TRBV28 to TRBJ1-2; 8 bases map to TRBD1. The CDR3 has 12 residues. Trimming at V came to 5 bases and at J to 4 bases, leaving 0 bases not matched to a gene. Germline V gene lookup returns CDR1 MDHEN and CDR2 SYDVKM.

The chain combines TRBV11-1 with TRBJ2-6, with a tentative D call TRBD1 (6 bases). The germline V gene encodes CDR1 SGHAT and CDR2 FQDESV (reference sequence). The germline V and J ends were trimmed by 10 bases and 1 base, with 11 bases remaining between them. The CDR3 extends over 14 amino acids. CDR3 coding DNA: TGTGCCATAAAGAGGGGGTCTGGGGCCAACGTCCTGACTTTC. Residues: CAIKRGSGANVLTF.

This clone was counted a few times. CDR3 loop: CASSASWRAENTEAFF. The CDR3 coding sequence is TGTGCCAGCAGCGCCAGCTGGAGGGCGGAGAACACTGAAGCTTTCTTT. V usage is TRBV9 and J usage is TRBJ1-1; D remains ambiguous. The CDR3 is made up of 16 amino acids. Germline lookup yields CDR1 SGDLS and CDR2 YYNGEE. With 3 bases removed from V and 1 base from J, the gap between germline ends came to 16 bases. The whole variable domain, filled in from reference TRBV9 and TRBJ1-1, reads DSGVTQTPKHLITATGQRVTLRCSPRSGDLSVYWYQQSLDQGLQFLIQYYNGEERAKGNILERFSAQQFPDLHSELNLSSLELGDSALYFCASSASWRAENTEAFFGQGTRLTVV.

The V gene is TRBV5-1, the J gene TRBJ2-3, with TRBD2 matching 9 bases. Losses at the gene ends were 4 bases for V and 4 bases for J; bases not matched to a gene: 4. CDR3 length: 14 residues. Per the germline V gene, CDR1 is SGHRS and CDR2 is YFSETQ. CDR3 region: CASSQTSGSDTQYF. CDR3 nucleotides: TGCGCCAGCAGCCAGACTAGCGGCTCAGATACGCAGTATTTT.

CDR3 nucleotides: TGCGCCAGCAGCTTGGGACAGGGTCTGCACATTCAGTACTTC. Amino acid sequence: CASSLGQGLHIQYF. This chain links TRBV5-1 with TRBJ2-4, with 7 bases identical to TRBD1. Per germline, CDR1 SGHRS and CDR2 YFSETQ. V dropped 0 bases and J dropped 8; count of bases not matched to a gene: 5. There are 14 residues in the CDR3. Variable domain in full (rest from reference TRBV5-1 and TRBJ2-4): KAGVTQTPRYLIKTRGQQVTLSCSPISGHRSVSWYQQTPGQGLQFLFEYFSETQRNKGNFPGRFSGRQFSNSRSEMNVSTLELGDSALYLCASSLGQGLHIQYFGAGTRLSVL.

The chain couples TRBV25-1 to TRBJ2-3, with a weak D call TRBD2 (6 bases). Germline values: CDR1 MGHDK, CDR2 SYGVNS. The CDR3 is 13 amino acids. V lost 6 bases and J 4 bases, leaving 11 bases between the germline ends. In DNA form, the CDR3 reads TGTGCCAGCAGCAGCACGGGAGCAGATACGCAGTATTTT. It is translated as CASSSTGADTQYF.

J is TRBJ1-2 and V is TRBV5-6, with a weak D call TRBD1 (5 bases). The CDR3 contains 14 residues. The V and J ends lost 3 bases and 8 bases respectively, with 17 bases between them. In germline, CDR1 is SGHDT, CDR2 YYEEEE. The CDR3 nucleotides read TGTGCCAGCAGCTACCGGGACCGACGGGTCGGCTACACCTTC. Protein sequence: CASSYRDRRVGYTF.

The J gene is TRBJ1-5, the V gene TRBV7-2, with 7 positions matching TRBD1. The CDR3 runs to 16 residues. V was pared by 5 bases and J by 2 bases, with 9 bases of the junction left unmatched. In germline, CDR1 is SGHTA, CDR2 FQGNSA. The CDR3, as DNA: TGTGCCAGCAGCCCCCAGGGGGGACTGGGCAATCAGCCCCAGCATTTT. It yields the protein CASSPQGGLGNQPQHF.

In DNA form, the CDR3 reads TGTGCCAGCTCACGCAGCGGGATTTCCTACAATGAGCAGTTCTTC. Translation: CASSRSGISYNEQFF. This chain links TRBV18 with TRBJ2-1; TRBD2 matches 7 bases. This CDR3 spans 15 amino acids. V dropped 4 bases and J dropped 1; count of bases not matched to a gene: 4. Germline V gene sequence: CDR1 KGHSH, CDR2 LQKENI.

The chain links TRBV9 to TRBJ2-7; 7 bases match TRBD2. The V gene's germline CDR1 is SGDLS and CDR2 YYNGEE. This CDR3 contains 15 residues. With 3 bases clipped from V and 6 bases from J, the junction kept 12 bases outside the gene matches. The CDR3 DNA sequence: TGTGCCAGCAGCGCCGACGGGGTAGCGGGTGGCGAGCAGTACTTC. Protein: CASSADGVAGGEQYF. Full variable domain (rest looked up from reference TRBV9 and TRBJ2-7): DSGVTQTPKHLITATGQRVTLRCSPRSGDLSVYWYQQSLDQGLQFLIQYYNGEERAKGNILERFSAQQFPDLHSELNLSSLELGDSALYFCASSADGVAGGEQYFGPGTRLTVT.

The rearrangement uses TRBV7-8 and TRBJ2-3; 9 nucleotides line up with TRBD1. With 5 bases clipped from V and 10 bases from J, the junction kept 10 bases outside the gene matches. Germline-derived CDR1 and CDR2 are SGHVS and FQNEAQ. The CDR3 covers 14 residues. CDR3 sequence (DNA): TGTGCCAGCAGCCCCCGCGAACAGGGGGCTCCGCAGTATTTT. Its translation: CASSPREQGAPQYF.

The CDR3 DNA reads TGTGCCAGCCTCGGACAGAACTACGAGCAGTACTTC. Amino acid sequence: CASLGQNYEQYF. The J gene is TRBJ2-7, the V gene TRBV4-2, with D possibly being TRBD1 (6 bases). This CDR3 spans 12 amino acids. Germline assignment: CDR1 LGHNA and CDR2 YNFKEQ. Trimming stripped 8 bases from V and 3 bases from J, with 11 bases between.

The chain is built from TRBV6-5 and TRBJ2-7, with D uncertain. Germline lookup yields CDR1 MNHEY and CDR2 SVGAGI. V was shortened by 6 bases and J by 0 bases, with 15 bases between the two germline ends. The CDR3 has 15 residues. CDR3 amino acids: CASSLLGRASYEQYF. The CDR3 bases are TGTGCCAGCAGCCTCCTCGGACGGGCCTCCTACGAGCAGTACTTC.

This chain connects TRBV19 to TRBJ1-1; 8 bases are shared with TRBD1. Trimming at V came to 10 bases and at J to 3 bases, leaving 7 bases not matched to a gene. The CDR3 loop spans 13 amino acids. The germline gives CDR1 LNHDA, CDR2 SQIVND (reference sequence). The CDR3 sequence: CANLGQGDTEAFF. Here the CDR3 DNA reads TGTGCCAACCTTGGACAGGGCGACACTGAAGCTTTCTTT.

V is TRBV7-2 and J is TRBJ1-2; D is undetermined. Germline CDR1 SGHTA, CDR2 FQGNSA. The CDR3 extends over 13 amino acids. The ends were cut back, 3 bases at V and 2 bases at J, with 7 bases in the middle. DNA for the CDR3: TGTGCCAGCAGCTTTACACGAAACTATGGCTACACCTTC. Protein product: CASSFTRNYGYTF. The complete variable domain, with remaining parts taken from reference TRBV7-2 and TRBJ1-2, reads GAGVSQSPSNKVTEKGKDVELRCDPISGHTALYWYRQSLGQGLEFLIYFQGNSAPDKSGLPSDRFSAERTGGSVSTLTIQRTQQEDSAVYLCASSFTRNYGYTFGSGTRLTVV.

The CDR3 bases are TGTGCCAGTAGTGAACAGGGAACTGAAGCTTTCTTT. Its translation is CASSEQGTEAFF. The chain links TRBV19 to TRBJ1-1, with a weak D call TRBD1 (6 bases). Germline CDR1 and CDR2: LNHDA and SQIVND (reference sequence). Trimming stripped 5 bases from V and 5 bases from J, with 9 bases between. This CDR3 region has 12 residues.

This sequence joins TRBV6-6 and TRBJ1-5, with 9 bases aligning to TRBD1. Trimming removed 6 bases from V and 2 bases from J; junction bases left unmatched: 8. The CDR3 totals 16 residues. Germline loops: CDR1 MNHNY, CDR2 SVGAGI (reference sequence). The CDR3 DNA follows: TGTGCCAGCAGGAGGGACAGGGAGGGAGGCAATCAGCCCCAGCATTTT. It is translated as CASRRDREGGNQPQHF.

V gene TRBV7-9 combines with J gene TRBJ2-7, with D tentatively TRBD2 (5 bases). V was shortened by 5 bases and J by 2 bases, with 13 bases between the two germline ends. Germline V gives CDR1 SEHNR, CDR2 FQNEAQ (reference sequence). CDR3 length: 14 amino acids. The DNA for the CDR3 is TGTGCCAGCAGCCTCTCCCGGACTCCCTACGAGCAGTACTTC. This encodes CASSLSRTPYEQYF.

This clone was observed once. CDR3 amino acids: CASSLTQLGNTEAFF. CDR3 bases: TGTGCCAGCAGCTTGACCCAGCTAGGAAACACTGAAGCTTTCTTT. The genes are TRBV7-9 and TRBJ1-1; unclear D gene. Germline CDR1 is SEHNR and CDR2 is FQNEAQ (reference sequence). The CDR3 loop spans 15 amino acids. V lost 3 bases and J lost 2, with 13 bases in between.

The chain links TRBV19 to TRBJ2-5; 8 positions agree with TRBD1. The V gene end was trimmed by 5 bases and the J gene end by 5 bases; junction bases not matched to a gene: 10. CDR1 and CDR2 (germline): LNHDA, SQIVND (reference sequence). The CDR3 extends over 15 amino acids. This CDR3 reads CASSSRQGQRETQYF. CDR3 nucleotides: TGTGCCAGTAGTTCACGACAGGGGCAACGGGAGACCCAGTACTTC.

The chain couples TRBV2 to TRBJ2-6, with no clear D. CDR3 length: 14 amino acids. V was trimmed by 7 bases and J by 4 bases, leaving 11 bases between them. Looked up from germline, CDR1 is SNHLY and CDR2 is FYNNEI. The CDR3 nucleotides read TGTGCCAGCACCCTGGGCCTCGGGGCCAACGTCCTGACTTTC. It translates to CASTLGLGANVLTF. Combining the CDR3 with reference TRBV2 and TRBJ2-6 gives the whole variable domain EPEVTQTPSHQVTQMGQEVILRCVPISNHLYFYWYRQILGQKVEFLVSFYNNEISEKSEIFDDQFSVERPDGSNFTLKIRSTKLEDSAMYFCASTLGLGANVLTFGAGSRLTVL.

V is TRBV5-1 and J is TRBJ2-2, with D maybe TRBD2 (6 bases). Per germline, CDR1 SGHRS and CDR2 YFSETQ. This CDR3 is 14 amino acids long. With 4 bases removed from V and 7 bases from J, the gap between germline ends came to 14 bases. CDR3 sequence (DNA): TGCGCCAGCAGCATCGGGACTGAGGGCGGGGAGCTGTTTTTT. It is translated as CASSIGTEGGELFF.

The CDR3 region has the DNA TGTGCCAGCGCCCGGGCCCTGAACACTGAAGCTTTCTTT. It translates to CASARALNTEAFF. The rearrangement uses TRBV14 and TRBJ1-1; D unresolved. Deletions cut 8 bases from V and 0 bases from J, with 10 bases between. Germline CDR1 reads SGHDN; CDR2 reads FVKESK. CDR3 length equals 13 residues.

The chain has TRBV9 and TRBJ1-2; D possibly corresponds to TRBD1 (6 bases). The CDR3 loop spans 15 amino acids. Trimming stripped 4 bases from V and 0 bases from J, with 13 bases between. Germline-derived CDR1 and CDR2 are SGDLS and YYNGEE. CDR3 residues: CASSSGTSTNYGYTF. The CDR3 bases are TGTGCCAGCAGCAGCGGGACATCAACTAACTATGGCTACACCTTC.

The chain joins TRBV5-4 to TRBJ2-3; D possibly matches TRBD1 or TRBD2 (6 bases each). The CDR3 contains 16 residues. Between the trimmed V and J ends, which lost 4 bases and 6 bases, there was a span of 21 bases. Germline V gene lookup returns CDR1 SGHNT and CDR2 YYREEE (reference sequence). DNA for the CDR3: TGTGCCAGCAGCGGGGGCGGGGCCGCGGAAACGGATACGCAGTATTTT. It translates to CASSGGGAAETDTQYF.

The V call is TRBV5-8, the J call TRBJ1-5, with D possibly being TRBD1 (6 bases). Germline CDR1 SGHTS, CDR2 YDEGEE. V shed 6 bases and J shed 5 bases, with 15 bases lying between them. The CDR3 covers 14 residues. The CDR3 spells CASTWVPGDQPQHF. CDR3 bases: TGTGCCAGCACATGGGTCCCAGGGGATCAGCCCCAGCATTTT.